This TCR beta chain was sequenced in a study of blood T cell repertoires in COVID-19. Study-level information: Specimens from acute and convalescent COVID-19 originated in the United States, Italy and Spain.

Methods used by the authors: Cell counts per sample came from amplifying reference gene primers. Sequencing used immunoSEQ multiplex PCR; TCRdb keeps in-frame clones, though not all of them. V and J calls and clone size come straight from that table; D and trimming were deduced from the DNA. The data contain roughly 160,000 clones, around 80% of them seen just once; the ten biggest clones take up approximately 10%. In germline, CDR1 is PRHDT, CDR2 FYEKMQ (reference sequence). V dropped 0 bases and J dropped 1 base, with 12 bases sitting between them. This CDR3 is built from 16 residues. The sample holds a few counts of this clone. Adults between about 18 and 89 years of age took part from about two dozen US areas. The recovered donors of Cohort 3 showed two negative PCRs, clearance, or symptom resolution.

J is TRBJ1-1 and V is TRBV13; the D gene is possibly TRBD1 (5 bases). The TCR sequence derives from a man aged 50 or older who had recovered from COVID-19. The sample comprised PBMCs or T cells enriched from blood (not recorded which). The CDR3 region has the DNA TGTGCCAGCAGCTTAGGCGCCGGAGGGGCGAACACTGAAGCTTTCTTT. Encoded protein: CASSLGAGGANTEAFF.